This entry lists 25 T cell receptor beta chains sequenced from one sample in a study of cytomegalovirus exposure and HLA in healthy donors (dated 2017 in TCRdb). The protocol used for the library was the immunoSEQ multiplex PCR assay. For the multiplex PCR, a mixture combining 60 forward primers for TCR Vbeta segments and 13 reverse primers for TCR Jbeta segments was used. Drawn from immuneACCESS, this table holds only the in-frame rearrangements with V and J called that TCRdb kept. Clones are partly lost; checked studies trace under half to an unresolved V gene and leave the rest unexplained. The sample table holds about 160,000 clones, of which just under 80% were seen once. The ten largest make up about 7.7% of the sample. The sample taken for sequencing was PBMCs. These receptors all stem from a woman between 40 and 50 years old in good health and CMV-seropositive.

V is TRBV5-4 and J is TRBJ2-3; 14 bases line up with TRBD2. This CDR3 has 16 residues. The V and J ends lost 2 bases and 4 bases, in that order; junction bases with no gene match: 3. CDR1 and CDR2 (germline): SGHNT, YYREEE (reference sequence). The CDR3 DNA follows: TGTGCCAGCAGCTTACAGACTAGCGGGGGGGCAGATACGCAGTATTTT. Its translation is CASSLQTSGGADTQYF. Supplemented by reference TRBV5-4 and TRBJ2-3, the full variable domain reads ETGVTQSPTHLIKTRGQQVTLRCSSQSGHNTVSWYQQALGQGPQFIFQYYREEENGRGNFPPRFSGLQFPNYSSELNVNALELDDSALYLCASSLQTSGGADTQYFGPGTRLTVL.

This chain connects TRBV2 to TRBJ1-6; the D gene is possibly TRBD1 (5 bases). The CDR3 is 15 amino acids. V was shortened by 8 bases and J by 7 bases, with 18 bases between the two germline ends. Looked up from germline, CDR1 is SNHLY and CDR2 is FYNNEI. The CDR3 reads CASGGGAPGNSPLHF. CDR3 sequence (DNA): TGTGCCAGCGGAGGAGGGGCACCGGGGAATTCACCCCTCCACTTT.

This clone was observed a few times. This rearrangement joins TRBV5-5 to TRBJ1-2; the match to TRBD1 covers 8 bases. The CDR3 consists of 14 residues. After removal of 3 bases from V and 7 bases from J, the junction contained 8 bases not matched to a gene. Germline CDR1 SGHKS, CDR2 YYEKEE (reference sequence). The CDR3, as DNA: TGTGCCAGCAGCTCAGGGACAGGACGGGGTGGCTACACCTTC. It yields the protein CASSSGTGRGGYTF.

The CDR3 reads CATSRDVGGREFF. CDR3 DNA: TGTGCCACCAGCAGAGATGTAGGGGGCCGGGAGTTCTTC. The V call is TRBV15, the J call TRBJ2-1; TRBD1 aligns across 7 bases. The germline gives CDR1 LNHNV, CDR2 YYDKDF (reference sequence). The CDR3 covers 13 residues. After removal of 0 bases from V and 14 bases from J, the junction contained 7 bases not matched to a gene.

V gene TRBV27 combines with J gene TRBJ1-1, with 8 bases aligning to TRBD1. Germline V gene lookup returns CDR1 MNHEY and CDR2 SMNVEV (reference sequence). The CDR3 is 17 residues long. Germline trimming cut 6 bases from V and 0 bases from J; bases unmatched to any gene: 12. The chain's CDR3 is CASRVRPGTGLNTEAFF. The CDR3 DNA reads TGTGCCAGCAGAGTCCGTCCCGGGACAGGTTTGAACACTGAAGCTTTCTTT.

The chain couples TRBV11-1 to TRBJ2-7; D is ambiguous. The V end was cut by 3 bases, the J end by 0 bases, with 9 bases between. The germline V gene has CDR1 SGHAT and CDR2 FQDESV (reference sequence). The CDR3 runs to 14 residues. CDR3 loop: CASSFSRGSYEQYF. The CDR3 DNA follows: TGTGCCAGCAGCTTTTCTCGCGGCTCCTACGAGCAGTACTTC.

The chain couples TRBV7-8 to TRBJ1-4; D may be TRBD1 (6 bases). Germline assignment: CDR1 SGHVS and CDR2 FQNEAQ. The CDR3 loop spans 15 amino acids. V lost 5 bases and J lost 5, with 15 bases in between. CDR3 region: CASSPRGHANEKLFF. The CDR3 DNA follows: TGTGCCAGCAGCCCTAGGGGACACGCGAATGAAAAACTGTTTTTT.

In this sample, this clone turned up a few times. In nucleotides, the CDR3 is TGTGCCAGTAGTATCTACGCAGGGGCTAACACTGAAGCTTTCTTT. The encoded protein is CASSIYAGANTEAFF. The chain combines TRBV19 with TRBJ1-1; possible D gene TRBD1, 6 bases. CDR1 LNHDA and CDR2 SQIVND come from the germline V gene (reference sequence). The CDR3 is made up of 15 amino acids. Trimming pared 3 bases from V and 2 bases from J, leaving 13 bases between. The variable domain in full, with the rest retrieved from reference TRBV19 and TRBJ1-1, is DGGITQSPKYLFRKEGQNVTLSCEQNLNHDAMYWYRQDPGQGLRLIYYSQIVNDFQKGDIAEGYSVSREKKESFPLTVTSAQKNPTAFYLCASSIYAGANTEAFFGQGTRLTVV.

The gene calls are TRBV5-4 and TRBJ1-2; the D gene is possibly TRBD1 (5 bases). The CDR3 consists of 13 residues. The V and J ends lost 4 bases and 6 bases respectively, with 13 bases between them. Germline V gives CDR1 SGHNT, CDR2 YYREEE (reference sequence). This chain's CDR3 is CASSRPGSDGYTF. The CDR3 DNA sequence: TGTGCCAGCAGCCGTCCAGGGTCCGATGGCTACACCTTC.

This clone was counted a few times. The rearrangement joins TRBV7-8 to TRBJ2-3; 12 nucleotides line up with TRBD2. V shed 0 bases, J shed 1 base, and the junction held 2 bases outside the gene matches. CDR3 length equals 17 residues. CDR1 and CDR2 from the germline V gene are SGHVS and FQNEAQ. CDR3 sequence (DNA): TGTGCCAGCAGCTTAGCGCGACTAGCGGGGGGCACAGATACGCAGTATTTT. This codes for CASSLARLAGGTDTQYF.

This clone was counted a few times. The rearrangement uses TRBV5-4 and TRBJ2-7; no reliable D call. Per germline, CDR1 SGHNT and CDR2 YYREEE (reference sequence). The CDR3 loop spans 13 amino acids. Trimming removed 1 base from V and 2 bases from J, with 7 bases in between. DNA of the CDR3: TGTGCCAGCAGCTTGTCAGGAACCTACGAGCAGTACTTC. Translated: CASSLSGTYEQYF.

This clone has just a few counts. V gene TRBV11-3 combines with J gene TRBJ1-1; possible D gene TRBD1, 6 bases. V was cut by 3 bases and J by 5 bases, with 10 bases left in between. CDR3 length: 13 residues. The germline gives CDR1 SGHNT, CDR2 YENEEA. The CDR3 is CASSLGASTEAFF. DNA for the CDR3: TGTGCCAGCAGCTTGGGGGCCTCAACTGAAGCTTTCTTT.

The CDR3 DNA sequence: TGCGCCAGCAGCTTGGGAACCTCACAGAAGAATGAGCAGTTCTTC. Its protein is CASSLGTSQKNEQFF. The chain couples TRBV5-1 to TRBJ2-1, with D unclear. Trimming took off 0 bases at V and 7 bases at J, with 14 bases between the two ends. The CDR3 extends over 15 amino acids. CDR1 and CDR2 (germline): SGHRS, YFSETQ.

This chain connects TRBV30 to TRBJ2-2, with 11 bases lining up with TRBD2. Germline assignment: CDR1 GTSNPN and CDR2 SVGIG (reference sequence). The CDR3 is 14 amino acids. The trim removed 0 bases at V and 9 bases at J, leaving 3 bases unmatched. The CDR3 DNA is TGTGCCTGGAGTGTTAGCGGGGGGGCCCGGGAGCTGTTTTTT. This encodes CAWSVSGGARELFF.

The chain recombines TRBV6-1 with TRBJ2-7; D may be TRBD2 (5 bases). Germline V CDR1 and CDR2: MNHNS, SASEGT. CDR3 length equals 11 residues. V was shortened by 7 bases and J by 3 bases, with 7 bases between the two germline ends. The CDR3 sequence is CASNGDYEQYF. CDR3 sequence (DNA): TGTGCCAGCAACGGGGACTACGAGCAGTACTTC.

This sequence joins TRBV6-1 and TRBJ1-2, with TRBD1 identical over 9 bases. V was clipped by 6 bases and J by 8 bases; unmatched bases: 7. Germline V lookup: CDR1 MNHNS, CDR2 SASEGT. The CDR3 has 13 residues. CDR3 nucleotides: TGTGCCAGCAGAATGTCCGGGACAGGGGGCTACACCTTC. This encodes CASRMSGTGGYTF.

The rearrangement joins TRBV7-9 to TRBJ1-1; no reliable D call. Trimming stripped 7 bases from V and 2 bases from J, with 14 bases between. CDR3 length: 14 amino acids. Germline loops: CDR1 SEHNR, CDR2 FQNEAQ (reference sequence). For the CDR3, the DNA is TGTGCCAGCAACCCTACCAGAGGAAACACTGAAGCTTTCTTT. It yields the protein CASNPTRGNTEAFF.

This clone was recorded once. One end of the junction is discordant with germline, which a read error may explain. The chain carries TRBV7-9 and TRBJ2-1; D possibly corresponds to TRBD1 (9 bases). CDR1 SEHNR and CDR2 FQNEAQ come from the germline V gene (reference sequence). CDR3 length: 15 residues. The CDR3 DNA reads TGTGCCAGCAGCGTAGCGGGACAGGGAGACAATGAGCAGTTCTTC. Protein product: CASSVAGQGDNEQFF.

Regarding this clone: Relative to the germline gene, one junction end is altered; a read error may explain this. The rearrangement uses TRBV4-2 and TRBJ1-3; weak D call: TRBD1 (5 bases). The germline CDR1 and CDR2 sequences are LGHNA and YNFKEQ. This CDR3 is built from 14 residues. The CDR3 DNA reads TGTGCCAGCAGCCTCCAGGGCCCCGGAAACACCACATATTTT. This sequence encodes CASSLQGPGNTTYF.

The chain is built from TRBV19 and TRBJ2-1; D gene unclear. The V gene's germline CDR1 is LNHDA and CDR2 SQIVND (reference sequence). The length of the CDR3 is 13 residues. V was pared by 4 bases and J by 6 bases, with 10 bases between. Here the CDR3 DNA reads TGTGCCAGTAGTACCCCTAATTTCAATGAGCAGTTCTTC. Amino acids: CASSTPNFNEQFF.

The chain is built from TRBV6-6 and TRBJ1-1, with D unresolved. From germline, CDR1 is MNHNY and CDR2 SVGAGI (reference sequence). The V gene lost 4 bases and the J gene lost 7 bases, with 16 bases spanning the gap. This CDR3 comprises 14 residues. CDR3 region: CASSFPGRTDEAFF. The CDR3 DNA follows: TGTGCCAGCAGTTTCCCGGGAAGGACGGATGAAGCTTTCTTT.

This chain joins TRBV29-1 and TRBJ1-5; D is possibly TRBD1 (5 bases). Germline CDR1 and CDR2: SQVTM and ANQGSEA. The CDR3 contains 13 residues. V lost 4 bases to trimming and J lost 7 bases, with 14 bases between them. The CDR3 protein is CSVGFGGMQPQHF. The CDR3 region has the DNA TGCAGCGTTGGATTCGGGGGAATGCAGCCCCAGCATTTT.

CDR3 sequence reads: CASSPPMGGLLQGEQYF. CDR3 bases: TGTGCCAGCAGCCCACCAATGGGGGGACTCCTCCAGGGCGAGCAGTACTTC. The chain combines TRBV5-6 with TRBJ2-7, with a possible D match to TRBD2 (6 bases). V gave up 4 bases and J gave up 6 bases, with 26 bases separating them. This CDR3 contains 17 residues. From germline, CDR1 is SGHDT and CDR2 YYEEEE.

The chain couples TRBV10-3 to TRBJ1-5; D is perhaps TRBD1 (6 bases). Trimming took off 7 bases at V and 6 bases at J, with 13 bases between the two ends. Per the germline V gene, CDR1 is ENHRY and CDR2 is SYGVKD. This CDR3 is 13 amino acids long. The CDR3 region has the DNA TGTGCCATCAATCAGGGGTCGGGTCAGCCCCAGCATTTT. As protein: CAINQGSGQPQHF.

This chain links TRBV4-1 with TRBJ1-4, with D maybe TRBD1 (5 bases). Germline CDR1 reads MGHRA; CDR2 reads YSYEKL. With 0 bases removed from V and 7 bases from J, the gap between germline ends came to 9 bases. The CDR3 length is 14 residues. The CDR3 DNA reads TGCGCCAGCAGCCAAGATGGCGGGGGTGAAAAACTGTTTTTT. Its protein product is CASSQDGGGEKLFF.